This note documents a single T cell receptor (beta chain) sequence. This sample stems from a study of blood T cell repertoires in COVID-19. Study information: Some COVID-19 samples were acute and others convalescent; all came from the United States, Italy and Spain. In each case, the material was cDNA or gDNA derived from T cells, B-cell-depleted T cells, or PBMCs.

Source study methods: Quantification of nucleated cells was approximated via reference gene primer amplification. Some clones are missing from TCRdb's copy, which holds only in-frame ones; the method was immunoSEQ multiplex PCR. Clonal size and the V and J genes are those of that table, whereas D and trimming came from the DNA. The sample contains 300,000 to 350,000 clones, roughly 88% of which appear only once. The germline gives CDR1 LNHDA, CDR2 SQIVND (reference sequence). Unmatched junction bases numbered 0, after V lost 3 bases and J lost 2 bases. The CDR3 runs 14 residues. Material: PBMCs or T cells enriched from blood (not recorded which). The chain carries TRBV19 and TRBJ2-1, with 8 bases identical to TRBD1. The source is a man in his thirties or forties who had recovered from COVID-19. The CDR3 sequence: CASSMGQAYNEQFF. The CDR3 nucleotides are TGTGCCAGTAGTATGGGACAGGCCTACAATGAGCAGTTCTTC.